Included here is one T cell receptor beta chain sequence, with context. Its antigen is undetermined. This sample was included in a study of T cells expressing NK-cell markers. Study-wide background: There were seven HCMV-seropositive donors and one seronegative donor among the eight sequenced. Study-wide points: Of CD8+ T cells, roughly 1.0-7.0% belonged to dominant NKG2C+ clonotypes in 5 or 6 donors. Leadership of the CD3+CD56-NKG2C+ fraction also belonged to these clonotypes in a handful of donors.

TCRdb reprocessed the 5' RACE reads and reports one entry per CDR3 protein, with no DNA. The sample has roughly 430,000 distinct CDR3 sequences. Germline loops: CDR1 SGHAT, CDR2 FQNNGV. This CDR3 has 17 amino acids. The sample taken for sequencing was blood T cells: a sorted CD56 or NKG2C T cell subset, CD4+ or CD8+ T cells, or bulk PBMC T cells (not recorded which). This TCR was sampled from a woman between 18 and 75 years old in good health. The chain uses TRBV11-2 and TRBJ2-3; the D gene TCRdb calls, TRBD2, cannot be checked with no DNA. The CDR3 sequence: CASSLVGSGGPTDTQYF. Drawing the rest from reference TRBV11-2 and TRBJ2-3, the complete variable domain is EAGVAQSPRYKIIEKRQSVAFWCNPISGHATLYWYQQILGQGPKLLIQFQNNGVVDDSQLPKDRFSAERLKGVDSTLKIQPAKLEDSAVYLCASSLVGSGGPTDTQYFGPGTRLTVL.